This TCR beta chain emerged from a study of T cell repertoires in cytomegalovirus infection. Findings of the study overall: HLA-C-restricted CMV clonotypes gave the most frequent clonotype in two of eight donors.

TCRdb passed the reads through MiXCR, listing each CDR3 protein once. Here the sample spans hundreds of thousands of distinct CDR3 sequences, about 17% being singletons. Note on this clonotype: Its specificity is unknown.

The sample was PBMCs. This TCR was sampled from a human donor in good health (CMV status not recorded). Some clones in this sample may be carry-over from other donors' samples.

The CDR3 DNA sequence: TGTGCCAGCAGTTCCCAGGGTGGCTATGGCTACACCTTC. Translated, it gives CASSSQGGYGYTF. The rearrangement links TRBV28 to TRBJ1-2, with D possibly matching TRBD1 (5 bases). This CDR3 has 13 residues. Germline loops: CDR1 MDHEN, CDR2 SYDVKM. V lost 4 bases and J 4 bases, leaving 10 bases between the germline ends.